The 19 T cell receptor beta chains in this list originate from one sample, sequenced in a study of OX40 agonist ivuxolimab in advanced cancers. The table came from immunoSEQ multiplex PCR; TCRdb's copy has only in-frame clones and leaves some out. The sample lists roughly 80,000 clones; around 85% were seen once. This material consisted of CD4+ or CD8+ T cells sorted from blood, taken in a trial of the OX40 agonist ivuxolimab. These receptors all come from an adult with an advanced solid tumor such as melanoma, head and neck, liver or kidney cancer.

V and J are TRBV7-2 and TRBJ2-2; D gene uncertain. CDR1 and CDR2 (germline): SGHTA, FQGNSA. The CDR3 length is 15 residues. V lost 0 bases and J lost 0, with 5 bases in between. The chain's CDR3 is CASSLAVTNTGELFF. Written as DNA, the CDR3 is TGTGCCAGCAGCTTAGCCGTCACGAACACCGGGGAGCTGTTTTTT.

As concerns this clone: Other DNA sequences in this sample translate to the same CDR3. The CDR3 region is CASSTVQETQYF. The DNA for the CDR3 is TGTGCCAGCAGCACGGTACAAGAGACCCAGTACTTC. The chain uses TRBV5-4 and TRBJ2-5; D gene uncertain. Trimming cost V 4 bases and J 2 bases, with 6 bases left between them. In germline, CDR1 is SGHNT, CDR2 YYREEE (reference sequence). This CDR3 spans 12 amino acids.

CDR3 residues: CASSLQGTLGTQYF. CDR3 nucleotide sequence: TGTGCCAGCAGCTTACAAGGGACCCTGGGGACCCAGTACTTC. The genes are TRBV7-2 and TRBJ2-5; D tentatively reads TRBD1 or TRBD2 (5 bases each). Germline-derived CDR1 and CDR2 are SGHTA and FQGNSA. The CDR3 is 14 residues long. V lost 2 bases, J lost 7 bases, and 14 bases lay in between.

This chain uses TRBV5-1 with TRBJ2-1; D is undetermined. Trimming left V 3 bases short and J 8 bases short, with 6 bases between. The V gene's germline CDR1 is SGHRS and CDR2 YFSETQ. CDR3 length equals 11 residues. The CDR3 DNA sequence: TGCGCCAGCAGCTGGTTCGATGAGCAGTTCTTC. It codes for CASSWFDEQFF.

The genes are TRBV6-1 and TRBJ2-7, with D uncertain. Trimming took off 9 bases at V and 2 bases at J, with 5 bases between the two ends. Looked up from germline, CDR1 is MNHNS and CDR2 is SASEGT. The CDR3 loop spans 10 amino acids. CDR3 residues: CASETYEQYF. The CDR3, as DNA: TGTGCCAGTGAAACCTACGAGCAGTACTTC.

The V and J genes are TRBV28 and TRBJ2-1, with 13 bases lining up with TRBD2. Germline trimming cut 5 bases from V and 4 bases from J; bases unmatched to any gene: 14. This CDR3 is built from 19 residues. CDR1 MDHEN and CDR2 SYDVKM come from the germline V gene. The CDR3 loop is CASSGFGTSGALLYNEQFF. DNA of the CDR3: TGTGCCAGCAGTGGTTTTGGGACTAGCGGGGCTCTCCTTTACAATGAGCAGTTCTTC.

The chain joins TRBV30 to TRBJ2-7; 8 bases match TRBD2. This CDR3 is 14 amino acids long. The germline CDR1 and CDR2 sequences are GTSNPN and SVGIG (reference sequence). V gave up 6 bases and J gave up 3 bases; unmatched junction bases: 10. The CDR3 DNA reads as TGTGCCTGCGGGAGGGGAGGAGATGTCTACGAGCAGTACTTC. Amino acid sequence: CACGRGGDVYEQYF.

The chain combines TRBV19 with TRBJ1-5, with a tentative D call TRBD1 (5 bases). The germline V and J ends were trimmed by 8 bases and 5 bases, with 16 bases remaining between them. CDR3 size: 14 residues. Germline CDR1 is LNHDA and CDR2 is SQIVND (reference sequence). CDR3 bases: TGTGCCAGTTCTTGGCAGGGCGACGATCAGCCCCAGCATTTT. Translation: CASSWQGDDQPQHF. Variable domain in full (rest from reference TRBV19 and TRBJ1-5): DGGITQSPKYLFRKEGQNVTLSCEQNLNHDAMYWYRQDPGQGLRLIYYSQIVNDFQKGDIAEGYSVSREKKESFPLTVTSAQKNPTAFYLCASSWQGDDQPQHFGDGTRLSIL.

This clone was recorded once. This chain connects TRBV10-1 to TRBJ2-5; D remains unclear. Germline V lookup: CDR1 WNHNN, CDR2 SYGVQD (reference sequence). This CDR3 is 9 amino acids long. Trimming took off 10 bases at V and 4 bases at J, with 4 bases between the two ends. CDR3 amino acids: CAKGETQYF. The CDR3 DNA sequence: TGCGCCAAGGGAGAGACCCAGTACTTC.

CDR3 in amino acids: CASSGRGGPYNEQFF. Written as DNA, the CDR3 is TGTGCCAGCAGTGGACGGGGGGGGCCCTACAATGAGCAGTTCTTC. The rearrangement uses TRBV6-1 and TRBJ2-1, with TRBD2 matching over 8 bases. The length of the CDR3 is 15 residues. Trimming at V came to 4 bases and at J to 2 bases, leaving 4 bases not matched to a gene. CDR1 is MNHNS, CDR2 SASEGT, per germline.

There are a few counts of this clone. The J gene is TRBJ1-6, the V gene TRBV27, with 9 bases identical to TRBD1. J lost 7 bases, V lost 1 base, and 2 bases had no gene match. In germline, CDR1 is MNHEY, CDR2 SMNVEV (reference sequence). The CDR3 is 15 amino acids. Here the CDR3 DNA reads TGTGCCAGCAGTTTATTCGGACAGGGGAATTCACCCCTCCACTTT. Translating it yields CASSLFGQGNSPLHF.

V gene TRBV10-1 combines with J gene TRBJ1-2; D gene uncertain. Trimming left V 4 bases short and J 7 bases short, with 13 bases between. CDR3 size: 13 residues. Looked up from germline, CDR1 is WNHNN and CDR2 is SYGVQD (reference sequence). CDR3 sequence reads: CASSADGNSGYTF. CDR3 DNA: TGCGCCAGCAGTGCGGACGGAAACAGTGGCTACACCTTC.

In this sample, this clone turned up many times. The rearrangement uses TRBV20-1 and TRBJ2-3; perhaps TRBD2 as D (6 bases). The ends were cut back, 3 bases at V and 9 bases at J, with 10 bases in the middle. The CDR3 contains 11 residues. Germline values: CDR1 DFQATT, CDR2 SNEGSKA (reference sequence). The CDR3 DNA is TGCAGTGCTAGCCGGGGGAGAACGCAGTATTTT. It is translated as CSASRGRTQYF.

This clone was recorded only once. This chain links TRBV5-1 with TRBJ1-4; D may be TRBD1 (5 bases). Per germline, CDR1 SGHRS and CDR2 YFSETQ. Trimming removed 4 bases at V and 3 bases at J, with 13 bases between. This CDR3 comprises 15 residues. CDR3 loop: CASSKTTAPNEKLFF. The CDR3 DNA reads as TGCGCCAGCAGCAAAACGACAGCACCTAATGAAAAACTGTTTTTT.

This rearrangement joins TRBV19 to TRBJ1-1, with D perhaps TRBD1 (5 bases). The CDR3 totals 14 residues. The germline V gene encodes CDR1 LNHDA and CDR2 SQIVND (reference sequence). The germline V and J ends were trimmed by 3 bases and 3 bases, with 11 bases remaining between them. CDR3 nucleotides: TGTGCCAGTAGTATCCCGGGGACCCACACTGAAGCTTTCTTT. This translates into CASSIPGTHTEAFF.

CDR3 bases: TGTGCCAGCAGCCAGGCAGGGACAGGGAACTTGGACGAGCAGTACTTC. Translated: CASSQAGTGNLDEQYF. This chain connects TRBV4-2 to TRBJ2-7, with TRBD1 identical over 9 bases. The CDR3 consists of 16 residues. Looked up from germline, CDR1 is LGHNA and CDR2 is YNFKEQ. V lost 3 bases, J lost 5 bases, and 11 bases stayed unmatched.

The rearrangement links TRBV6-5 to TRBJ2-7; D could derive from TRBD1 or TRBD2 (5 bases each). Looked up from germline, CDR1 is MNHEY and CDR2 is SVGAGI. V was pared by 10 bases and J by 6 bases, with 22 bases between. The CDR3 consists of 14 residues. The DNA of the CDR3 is TGTGCCATTAAGGGACCAGGCCGGACCACCGAGCAGTACTTC. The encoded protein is CAIKGPGRTTEQYF.

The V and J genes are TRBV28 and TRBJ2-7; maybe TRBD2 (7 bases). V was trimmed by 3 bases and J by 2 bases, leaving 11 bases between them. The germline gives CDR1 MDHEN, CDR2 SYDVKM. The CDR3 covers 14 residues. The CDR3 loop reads CASSLGGGPYEQYF. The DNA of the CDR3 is TGTGCCAGCAGTTTGGGAGGGGGGCCCTACGAGCAGTACTTC.

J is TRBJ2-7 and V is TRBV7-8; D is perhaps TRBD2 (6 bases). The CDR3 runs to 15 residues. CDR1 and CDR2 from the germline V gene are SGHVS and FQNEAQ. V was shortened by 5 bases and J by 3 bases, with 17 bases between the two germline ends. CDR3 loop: CASSPVGGPGYEQYF. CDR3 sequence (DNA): TGTGCCAGCAGCCCAGTTGGAGGGCCAGGCTACGAGCAGTACTTC.